The 2 T cell receptor beta chains in this list originate from one sample, sequenced in a study of T cells after posttransplantation cyclophosphamide. TCRdb's table, derived via immunoSEQ multiplex PCR, lists solely in-frame clones and lacks some. Observed in the sample are about 3,100 clones, none of them singletons. Cyclophosphamide on days +3 and +4 followed busulfan-fludarabine conditioning and a marrow graft. The sequenced sample was PBMCs, obtained after allogeneic stem cell transplant with posttransplant cyclophosphamide. All receptors come from a male patient younger than 45 who received an allogeneic stem cell transplant from a related donor, was CMV-positive, and had acute GVHD only. Part of the T cell pool may stem from the graft donor.

This clone has a count of ten or more. V usage is TRBV11-1 and J usage is TRBJ2-7; a possible D gene is TRBD1 (6 bases). V was shortened by 1 base and J by 2 bases, with 9 bases between the two germline ends. This CDR3 has 14 amino acids. Germline CDR1 SGHAT, CDR2 FQDESV (reference sequence). In nucleotides, the CDR3 is TGTGCCAGCAGCTTAGGGGACAACCCCTACGAGCAGTACTTC. Translation gives CASSLGDNPYEQYF.

This chain uses TRBV9 with TRBJ2-5; 11 bases match TRBD2. Losses at the gene ends were 3 bases for V and 2 bases for J; bases not matched to a gene: 6. Germline V gene sequence: CDR1 SGDLS, CDR2 YYNGEE. The CDR3 covers 16 residues. CDR3 bases: TGTGCCAGCAGCGCCCGTAGCGGGGGGGGTCAAGAGACCCAGTACTTC. Amino acids: CASSARSGGGQETQYF.